This T cell receptor beta chain was identified in a study of blood T cell repertoires in COVID-19. Study overall: Italy, Spain and the United States were the sources of the convalescent and acute COVID-19 samples. PBMCs, B-cell-depleted T cells, or T cells provided the cDNA or gDNA that made up the material.

This clone occurred a few times. The CDR3 has 16 residues. Unmatched junction bases numbered 8, after V lost 6 bases and J lost 4 bases. Looked up from germline, CDR1 is LNHDA and CDR2 is SQIVND (reference sequence). In the authors' methods: Amplification of reference gene primers was used by the study to estimate nucleated cell counts. Profiling relied on immunoSEQ multiplex PCR, and the TCRdb table lists in-frame clones only, not all of them. D and trimming were read from the DNA, whereas the V and J calls and clone size are those reported in that table. Found here are approximately 160,000 clones, approximately 84% of them singletons; the top ten hold around 7.7%.

This sequence was found in a man aged 35 to 55 who had recovered from COVID-19. The V gene is TRBV19, the J gene TRBJ1-5; TRBD1 agrees at 11 bases. Sequencing was carried out using peripheral blood. In nucleotides, the CDR3 is TGTGCCAGTAGCCCTGGGGACAGGGGGTGGAATCAGCCCCAGCATTTT. Protein sequence: CASSPGDRGWNQPQHF.